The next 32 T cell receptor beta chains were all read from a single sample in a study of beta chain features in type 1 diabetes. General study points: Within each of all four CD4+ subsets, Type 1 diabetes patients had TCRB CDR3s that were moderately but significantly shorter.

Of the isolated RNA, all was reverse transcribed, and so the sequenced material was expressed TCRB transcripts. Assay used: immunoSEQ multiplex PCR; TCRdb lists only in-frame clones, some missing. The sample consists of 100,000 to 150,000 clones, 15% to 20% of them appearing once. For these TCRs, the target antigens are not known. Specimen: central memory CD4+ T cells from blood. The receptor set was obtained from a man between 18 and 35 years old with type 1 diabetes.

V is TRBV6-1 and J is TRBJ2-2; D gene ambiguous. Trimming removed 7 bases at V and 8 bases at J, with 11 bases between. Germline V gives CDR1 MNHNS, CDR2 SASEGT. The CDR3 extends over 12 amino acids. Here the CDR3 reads CASTESRGELFF. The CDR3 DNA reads TGTGCCAGCACGGAGAGTCGGGGGGAGCTGTTTTTT.

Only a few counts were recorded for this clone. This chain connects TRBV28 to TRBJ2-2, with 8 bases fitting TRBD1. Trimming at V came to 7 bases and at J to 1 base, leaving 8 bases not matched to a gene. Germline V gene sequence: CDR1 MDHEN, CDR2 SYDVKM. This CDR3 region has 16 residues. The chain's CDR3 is CASTSAGTGNTGELFF. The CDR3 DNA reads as TGTGCCAGCACCTCGGCCGGGACAGGGAACACCGGGGAGCTGTTTTTT.

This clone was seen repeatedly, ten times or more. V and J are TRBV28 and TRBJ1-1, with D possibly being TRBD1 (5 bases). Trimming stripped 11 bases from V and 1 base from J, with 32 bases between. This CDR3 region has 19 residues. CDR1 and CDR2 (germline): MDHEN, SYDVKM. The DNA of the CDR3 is TGTGCCCGCCACCCTACCAAGTTTATTGACAGTTATCCGAACACTGAAGCTTTCTTT. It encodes CARHPTKFIDSYPNTEAFF. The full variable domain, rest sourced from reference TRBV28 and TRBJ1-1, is DVKVTQSSRYLVKRTGEKVFLECVQDMDHENMFWYRQDPGLGLRLIYFSYDVKMKEKGDIPEGYSVSREKKERFSLILESASTNQTSMYLCARHPTKFIDSYPNTEAFFGQGTRLTVV.

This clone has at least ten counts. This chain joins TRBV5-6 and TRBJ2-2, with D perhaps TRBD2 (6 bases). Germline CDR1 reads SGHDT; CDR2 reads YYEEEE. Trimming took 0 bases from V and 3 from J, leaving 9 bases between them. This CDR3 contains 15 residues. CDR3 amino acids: CASSLDGGYTGELFF. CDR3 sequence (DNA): TGTGCCAGCAGCTTGGACGGGGGTTACACCGGGGAGCTGTTTTTT.

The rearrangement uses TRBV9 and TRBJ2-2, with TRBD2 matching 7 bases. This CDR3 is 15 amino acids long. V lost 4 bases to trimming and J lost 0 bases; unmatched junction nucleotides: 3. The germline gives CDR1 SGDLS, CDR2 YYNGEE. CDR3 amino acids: CASSSGLANTGELFF. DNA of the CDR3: TGTGCCAGCAGCTCTGGACTAGCGAACACCGGGGAGCTGTTTTTT.

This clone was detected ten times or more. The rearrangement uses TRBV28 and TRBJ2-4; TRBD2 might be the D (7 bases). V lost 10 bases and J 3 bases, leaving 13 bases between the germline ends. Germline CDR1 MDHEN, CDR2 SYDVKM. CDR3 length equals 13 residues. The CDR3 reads CATGGPGKNIQYF. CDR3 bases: TGTGCCACCGGGGGGCCGGGCAAAAACATTCAGTACTTC.

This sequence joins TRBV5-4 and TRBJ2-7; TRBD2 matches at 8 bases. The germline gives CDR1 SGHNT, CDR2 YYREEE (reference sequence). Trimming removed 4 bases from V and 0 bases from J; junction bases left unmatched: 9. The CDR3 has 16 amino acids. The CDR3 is CASSGPGSGGSYEQYF. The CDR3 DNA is TGTGCCAGCAGCGGCCCGGGGAGCGGGGGCTCCTACGAGCAGTACTTC.

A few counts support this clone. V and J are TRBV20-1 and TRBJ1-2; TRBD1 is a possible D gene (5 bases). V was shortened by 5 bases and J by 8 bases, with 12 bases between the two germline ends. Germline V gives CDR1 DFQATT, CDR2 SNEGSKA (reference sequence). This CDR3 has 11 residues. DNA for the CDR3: TGCAGTGCTCCCTGGACACGAGGCTACACCTTC. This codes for CSAPWTRGYTF.

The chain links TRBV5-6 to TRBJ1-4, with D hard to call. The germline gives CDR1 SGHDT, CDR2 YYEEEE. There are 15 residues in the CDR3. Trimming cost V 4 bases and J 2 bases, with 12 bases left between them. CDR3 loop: CASSGPVATNEKLFF. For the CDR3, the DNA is TGTGCCAGCAGCGGACCGGTCGCCACTAATGAAAAACTGTTTTTT.

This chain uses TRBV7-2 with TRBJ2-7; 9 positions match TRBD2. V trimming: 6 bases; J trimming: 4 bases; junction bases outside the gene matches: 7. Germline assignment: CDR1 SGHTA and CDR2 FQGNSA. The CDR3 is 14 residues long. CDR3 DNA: TGTGCCAGCAGTCTTAGCGGGAGTTATTACGAGCAGTACTTC. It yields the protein CASSLSGSYYEQYF.

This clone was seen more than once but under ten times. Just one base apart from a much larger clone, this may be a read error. CDR3 sequence: CAWRQTQFEQFF. In DNA, the CDR3 is TGTGCCTGGAGGCAAACCCAGTTTGAGCAGTTCTTC. The chain employs TRBV30 and TRBJ2-1; D gene ambiguous. Germline V lookup: CDR1 GTSNPN, CDR2 SVGIG (reference sequence). This CDR3 has 12 residues. The ends were cut back, 3 bases at V and 9 bases at J, with 12 bases in the middle.

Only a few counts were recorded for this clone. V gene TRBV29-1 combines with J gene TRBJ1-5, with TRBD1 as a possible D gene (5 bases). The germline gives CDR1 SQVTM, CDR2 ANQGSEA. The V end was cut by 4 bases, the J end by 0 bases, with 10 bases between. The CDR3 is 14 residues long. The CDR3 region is CSVVGDDSNQPQHF. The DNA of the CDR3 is TGCAGCGTTGTGGGGGATGATAGCAATCAGCCCCAGCATTTT. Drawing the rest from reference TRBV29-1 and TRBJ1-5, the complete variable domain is SAVISQKPSRDICQRGTSLTIQCQVDSQVTMMFWYRQQPGQSLTLIATANQGSEATYESGFVIDKFPISRPNLTFSTLTVSNMSPEDSSIYLCSVVGDDSNQPQHFGDGTRLSIL.

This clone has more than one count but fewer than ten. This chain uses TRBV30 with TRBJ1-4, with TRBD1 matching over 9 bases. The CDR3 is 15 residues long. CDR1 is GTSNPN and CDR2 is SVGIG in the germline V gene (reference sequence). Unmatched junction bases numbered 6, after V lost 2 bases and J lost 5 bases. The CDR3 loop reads CAWSKPGQGNEKLFF. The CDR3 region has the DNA TGTGCCTGGAGTAAACCGGGACAGGGCAATGAAAAACTGTTTTTT. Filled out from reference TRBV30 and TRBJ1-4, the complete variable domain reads SQTIHQWPATLVQPVGSPLSLECTVEGTSNPNLYWYRQAAGRGLQLLFYSVGIGQISSEVPQNLSASRPQDRQFILSSKKLLLSDSGFYLCAWSKPGQGNEKLFFGSGTQLSVL.

The CDR3 region has the DNA TGTGCAAGGCTCCCTTTGAGGAGTGGCTACACCTTC. Amino acid sequence: CARLPLRSGYTF. This sequence joins TRBV12-2 and TRBJ1-2. TRBV12-2 is termed a pseudogene. The CDR3 has 12 residues.

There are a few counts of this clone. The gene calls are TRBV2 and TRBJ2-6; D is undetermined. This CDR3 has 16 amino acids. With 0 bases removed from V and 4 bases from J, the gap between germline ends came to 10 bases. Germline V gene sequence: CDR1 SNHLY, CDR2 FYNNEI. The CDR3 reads CASSEAPEWGANVLTF. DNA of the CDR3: TGTGCCAGCAGTGAAGCGCCGGAATGGGGGGCCAACGTCCTGACTTTC.

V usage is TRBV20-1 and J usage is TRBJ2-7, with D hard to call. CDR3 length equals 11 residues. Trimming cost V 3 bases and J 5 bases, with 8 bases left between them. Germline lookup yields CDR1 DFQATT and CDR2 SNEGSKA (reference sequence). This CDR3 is CSASGSHEQYF. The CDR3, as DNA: TGCAGTGCTAGTGGTAGTCACGAGCAGTACTTC.

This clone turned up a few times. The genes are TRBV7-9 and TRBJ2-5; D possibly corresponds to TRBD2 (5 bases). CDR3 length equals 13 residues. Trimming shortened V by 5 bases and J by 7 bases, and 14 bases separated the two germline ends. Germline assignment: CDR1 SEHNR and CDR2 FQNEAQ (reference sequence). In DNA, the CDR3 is TGTGCCAGCAGCGAAGACGGCGCGGGGACCCAGTACTTC. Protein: CASSEDGAGTQYF.

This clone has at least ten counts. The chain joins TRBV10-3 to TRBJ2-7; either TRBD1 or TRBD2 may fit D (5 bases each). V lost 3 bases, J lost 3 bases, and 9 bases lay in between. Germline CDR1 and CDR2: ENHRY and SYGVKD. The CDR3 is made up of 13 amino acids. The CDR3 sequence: CAISDTRGYEQYF. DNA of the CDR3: TGTGCCATCAGTGATACGAGGGGCTACGAGCAGTACTTC.

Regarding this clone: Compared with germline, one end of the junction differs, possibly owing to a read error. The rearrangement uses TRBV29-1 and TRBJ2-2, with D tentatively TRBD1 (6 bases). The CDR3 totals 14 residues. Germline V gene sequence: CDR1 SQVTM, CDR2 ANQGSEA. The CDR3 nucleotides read TGCAGCGCCGCGCCCCGGACAGCAACCGGGGAGCTGGTTTTT. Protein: CSAAPRTATGELVF.

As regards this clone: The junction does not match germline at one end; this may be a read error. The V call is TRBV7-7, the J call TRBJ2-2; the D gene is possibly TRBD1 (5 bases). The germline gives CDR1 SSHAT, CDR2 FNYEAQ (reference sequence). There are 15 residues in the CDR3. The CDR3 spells CASSPVQGRTGELFF. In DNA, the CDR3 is TGTGCTAGCAGCCCTGTGCAGGGTAGGACCGGGGAGCTGTTTTTT.

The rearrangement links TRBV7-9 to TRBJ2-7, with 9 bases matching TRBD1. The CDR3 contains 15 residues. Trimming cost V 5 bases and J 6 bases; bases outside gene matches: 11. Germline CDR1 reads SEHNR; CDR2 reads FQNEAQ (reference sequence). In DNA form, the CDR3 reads TGTGCCAGCAGCCCACCCGGGACAGGGTTCCGCGAGCAGTACTTC. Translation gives CASSPPGTGFREQYF.

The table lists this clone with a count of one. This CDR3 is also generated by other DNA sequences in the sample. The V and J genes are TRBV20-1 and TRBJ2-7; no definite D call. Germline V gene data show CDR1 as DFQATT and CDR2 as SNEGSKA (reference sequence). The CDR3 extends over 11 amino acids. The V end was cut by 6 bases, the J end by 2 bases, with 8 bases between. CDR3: CSALRAYEQYF. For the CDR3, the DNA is TGCAGTGCCCTACGGGCCTACGAGCAGTACTTC.

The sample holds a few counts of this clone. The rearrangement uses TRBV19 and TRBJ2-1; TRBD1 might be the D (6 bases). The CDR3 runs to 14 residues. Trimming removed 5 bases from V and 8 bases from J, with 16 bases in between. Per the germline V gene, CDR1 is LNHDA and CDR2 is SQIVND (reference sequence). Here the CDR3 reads CASSRVARGDEQFF. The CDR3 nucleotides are TGTGCCAGTAGTCGGGTTGCCAGGGGTGATGAGCAGTTCTTC.

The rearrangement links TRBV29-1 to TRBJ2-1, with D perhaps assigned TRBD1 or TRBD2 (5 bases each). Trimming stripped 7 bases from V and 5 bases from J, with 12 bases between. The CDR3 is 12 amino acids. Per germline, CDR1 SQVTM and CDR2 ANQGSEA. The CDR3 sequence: CSGIRDHNEQFF. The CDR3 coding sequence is TGCAGCGGGATTAGGGACCACAATGAGCAGTTCTTC.

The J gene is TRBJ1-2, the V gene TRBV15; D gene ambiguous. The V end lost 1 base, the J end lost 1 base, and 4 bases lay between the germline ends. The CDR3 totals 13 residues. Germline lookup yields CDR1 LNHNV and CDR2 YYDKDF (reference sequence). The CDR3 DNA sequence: TGTGCCACCAGCAGAGGGGATAACTATGGCTACACCTTC. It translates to CATSRGDNYGYTF.

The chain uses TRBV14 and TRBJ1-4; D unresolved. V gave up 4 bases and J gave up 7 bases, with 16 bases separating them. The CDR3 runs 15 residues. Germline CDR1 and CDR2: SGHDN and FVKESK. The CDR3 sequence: CASSPRPGNSEKLFF. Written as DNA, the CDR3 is TGTGCCAGCAGCCCAAGACCGGGGAACAGTGAAAAACTGTTTTTT.

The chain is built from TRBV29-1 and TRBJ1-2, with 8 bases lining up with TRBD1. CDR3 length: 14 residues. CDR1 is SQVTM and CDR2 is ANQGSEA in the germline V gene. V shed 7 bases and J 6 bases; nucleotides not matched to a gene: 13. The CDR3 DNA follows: TGCAGCGCGATGAGAGCCCGGACAGGGAATGGCTACACCTTC. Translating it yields CSAMRARTGNGYTF.

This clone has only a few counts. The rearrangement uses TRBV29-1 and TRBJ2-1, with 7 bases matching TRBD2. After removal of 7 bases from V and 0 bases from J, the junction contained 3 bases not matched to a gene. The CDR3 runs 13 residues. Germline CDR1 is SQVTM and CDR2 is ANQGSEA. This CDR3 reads CSGGRASYNEQFF. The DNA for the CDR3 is TGCAGCGGAGGGAGGGCCTCCTACAATGAGCAGTTCTTC.

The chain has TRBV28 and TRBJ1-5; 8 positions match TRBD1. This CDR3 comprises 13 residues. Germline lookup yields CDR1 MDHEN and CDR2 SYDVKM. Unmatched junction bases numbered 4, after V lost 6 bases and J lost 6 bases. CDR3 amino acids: CASRGQGGQPQHF. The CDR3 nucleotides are TGTGCCAGCAGAGGACAGGGTGGTCAGCCCCAGCATTTT.

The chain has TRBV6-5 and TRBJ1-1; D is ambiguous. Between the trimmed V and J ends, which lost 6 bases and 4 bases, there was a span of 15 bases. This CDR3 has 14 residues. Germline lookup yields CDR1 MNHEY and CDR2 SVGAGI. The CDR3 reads CASRYDTSGTEAFF. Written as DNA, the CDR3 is TGTGCCAGCAGATACGACACCTCGGGCACTGAAGCTTTCTTT.

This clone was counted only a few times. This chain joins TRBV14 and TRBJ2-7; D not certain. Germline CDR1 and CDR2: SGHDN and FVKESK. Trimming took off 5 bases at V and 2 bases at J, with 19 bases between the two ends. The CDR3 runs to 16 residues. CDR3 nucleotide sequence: TGTGCCAGCAGCAAAAGGGCACCGGGCGTGGCCTACGAGCAGTACTTC. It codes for CASSKRAPGVAYEQYF.

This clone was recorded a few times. This CDR3 is CASSPSTYNEQFF. The CDR3 DNA reads TGCGCCAGCAGCCCGTCTACCTACAATGAGCAGTTCTTC. The chain is built from TRBV4-3 and TRBJ2-1; D is ambiguous. The CDR3 length is 13 residues. V gave up 4 bases and J gave up 2 bases, with 6 bases separating them. CDR1 is LGHNA, CDR2 YSLEER, per germline.